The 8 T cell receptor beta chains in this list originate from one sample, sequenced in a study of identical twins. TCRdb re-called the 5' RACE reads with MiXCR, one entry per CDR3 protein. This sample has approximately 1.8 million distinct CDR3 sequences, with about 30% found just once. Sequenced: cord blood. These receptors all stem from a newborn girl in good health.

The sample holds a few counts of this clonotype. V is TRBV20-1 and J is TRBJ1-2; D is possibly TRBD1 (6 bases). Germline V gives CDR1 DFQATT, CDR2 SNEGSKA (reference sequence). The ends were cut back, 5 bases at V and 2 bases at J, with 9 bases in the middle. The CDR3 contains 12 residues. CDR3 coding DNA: TGCAGTGCTGAGGGGGTAAACTATGGCTACACCTTC. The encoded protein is CSAEGVNYGYTF.

The CDR3: CASSLDGQNSNQPQHF. The DNA for the CDR3 is TGTGCCAGCAGCTTGGATGGACAGAATAGCAATCAGCCCCAGCATTTT. The chain joins TRBV5-6 to TRBJ1-5; a possible D gene is TRBD1 (6 bases). The germline CDR1 and CDR2 sequences are SGHDT and YYEEEE. This CDR3 is 16 amino acids long. Trimming pared 0 bases from V and 0 bases from J, leaving 10 bases between. Using reference TRBV5-6 and TRBJ1-5 for the parts outside the CDR3, the full variable domain is DAGVTQSPTHLIKTRGQQVTLRCSPKSGHDTVSWYQQALGQGPQFIFQYYEEEERQRGNFPDRFSGHQFPNYSSELNVNALLLGDSALYLCASSLDGQNSNQPQHFGDGTRLSIL.

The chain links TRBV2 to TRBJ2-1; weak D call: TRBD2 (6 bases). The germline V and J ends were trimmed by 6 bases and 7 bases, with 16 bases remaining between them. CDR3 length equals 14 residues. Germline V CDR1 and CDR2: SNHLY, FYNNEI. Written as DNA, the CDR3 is TGTGCCAGCAGGTGGGACTTCACGGGAAATGAGCAGTTCTTC. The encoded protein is CASRWDFTGNEQFF.

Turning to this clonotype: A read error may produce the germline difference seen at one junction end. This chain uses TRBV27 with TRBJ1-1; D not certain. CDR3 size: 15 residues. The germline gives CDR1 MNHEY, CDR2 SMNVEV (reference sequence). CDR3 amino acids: CASSPFSLGRTEAYF. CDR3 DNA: TGTGCCAGCAGTCCCTTCTCTCTAGGGCGCACTGAAGCTTACTTT.

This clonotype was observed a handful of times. The CDR3 DNA is TGTGCCAGCAGCTTAGGGCGGGAGATCGACACAGATACGCAGTATTTT. This gives the protein CASSLGREIDTDTQYF. The chain is built from TRBV11-3 and TRBJ2-3; 7 bases are shared with TRBD2. V lost 1 base and J lost 2; bases outside the gene matches: 6. The CDR3 is 16 residues long. Germline-derived CDR1 and CDR2 are SGHNT and YENEEA.

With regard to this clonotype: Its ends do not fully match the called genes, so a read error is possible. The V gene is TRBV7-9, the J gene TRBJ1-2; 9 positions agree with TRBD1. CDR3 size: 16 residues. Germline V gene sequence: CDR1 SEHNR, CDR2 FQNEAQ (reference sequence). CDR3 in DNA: TGTGCCCGCAGCTTAAGGACAGGGGACCCTAACTATGGCTACACCTTC. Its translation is CARSLRTGDPNYGYTF.

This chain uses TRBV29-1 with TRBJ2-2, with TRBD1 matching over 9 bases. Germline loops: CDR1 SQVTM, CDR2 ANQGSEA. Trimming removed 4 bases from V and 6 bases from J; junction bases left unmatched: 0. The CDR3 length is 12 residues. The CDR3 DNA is TGCAGCGTTGGGACAGGGGCCGGGGAGCTGTTTTTT. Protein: CSVGTGAGELFF.

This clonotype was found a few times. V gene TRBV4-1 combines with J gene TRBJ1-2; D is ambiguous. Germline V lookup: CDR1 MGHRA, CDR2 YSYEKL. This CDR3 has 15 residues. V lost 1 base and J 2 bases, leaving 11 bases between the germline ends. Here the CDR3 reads CASSQGPGLNYGYTF. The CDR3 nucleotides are TGCGCCAGCAGCCAAGGGCCGGGGTTGAACTATGGCTACACCTTC.